Presented here are 26 T cell receptor beta chains from one specimen sequenced in a study of blood T cell repertoires in COVID-19. Sequencing was performed with immunoSEQ multiplex PCR; in TCRdb, only in-frame clones are kept and a portion is missing. The profile shows roughly 220,000 clones, just over 85% of them singletons. The specimen sequenced was peripheral blood. These receptors were obtained from a young man who had recovered from COVID-19.

This clone has only one observation. V and J are TRBV21-1 and TRBJ2-7; the table assigns TRBD1, which was not confirmed against the DNA. TRBV21-1 is termed a pseudogene. The CDR3 runs 12 residues. The chain's CDR3 is CASIQGAHEQYF. CDR3 DNA sequence: TGTGCCAGCATACAGGGGGCCCACGAGCAGTACTTC.

V and J are TRBV5-1 and TRBJ2-7, with 8 bases aligning to TRBD2. The CDR3 extends over 15 amino acids. Germline V gene data show CDR1 as SGHRS and CDR2 as YFSETQ. The ends lost 4 bases at V and 3 bases at J; junction bases unmatched: 9. The CDR3 nucleotides are TGCGCCAGCAGCATGGTTGCGGGGGGAGGCTACGAGCAGTACTTC. It encodes CASSMVAGGGYEQYF.

For the CDR3, the DNA is TGTGCCAGCAGTTACGGACTCGACATAGGTGAGCAGTTCTTC. Translation gives CASSYGLDIGEQFF. The V gene is TRBV6-6, the J gene TRBJ2-1; D possibly corresponds to TRBD2 (5 bases). The ends were cut back, 2 bases at V and 9 bases at J, with 14 bases in the middle. Germline V gene sequence: CDR1 MNHNY, CDR2 SVGAGI (reference sequence). The CDR3 runs 14 residues.

This clone turned up a few times. The rearrangement uses TRBV7-2 and TRBJ1-6; the D gene is possibly TRBD1 (5 bases). Germline V CDR1 and CDR2: SGHTA, FQGNSA. The CDR3 length is 14 residues. The V gene lost 6 bases and the J gene lost 8 bases, with 14 bases spanning the gap. The CDR3 here is CASRRTVGDSPLHF. The DNA of the CDR3 is TGTGCCAGCAGGCGCACAGTAGGGGATTCACCCCTCCACTTT.

J is TRBJ1-1 and V is TRBV9; 8 positions agree with TRBD1. V shed 5 bases, J shed 8 bases, and the junction held 14 bases outside the gene matches. CDR1 is SGDLS, CDR2 YYNGEE, per germline. The CDR3 extends over 15 amino acids. CDR3 bases: TGTGCCAGCAGGCCCTGGACAGGGCTCCAAGGAGAAGCTTTCTTT. Amino acid sequence: CASRPWTGLQGEAFF.

The rearrangement joins TRBV5-6 to TRBJ1-6, with 7 positions matching TRBD1. Germline V gene data show CDR1 as SGHDT and CDR2 as YYEEEE. V lost 6 bases, J lost 8 bases, and 8 bases stayed unmatched. The CDR3 contains 14 residues. CDR3 amino acids: CASIDAQGDSPLHF. The CDR3 nucleotides are TGTGCCAGCATCGACGCCCAGGGGGATTCACCCCTCCACTTT.

The rearrangement joins TRBV7-8 to TRBJ1-1, with 8 bases aligning to TRBD1. Germline CDR1 SGHVS, CDR2 FQNEAQ. CDR3 length: 18 residues. The junction had 19 bases not matched to a gene; V was cut back by 5 bases and J by 5 bases. The DNA of the CDR3 is TGTGCCAGCAGCCCAATACGTGGTCGAAACAGGGGGATTACTGAAGCTTTCTTT. Translating gives CASSPIRGRNRGITEAFF.

The chain has TRBV11-2 and TRBJ2-1; tentative D call: TRBD1 (5 bases). V was trimmed by 5 bases and J by 11 bases, leaving 19 bases between them. CDR1 is SGHAT, CDR2 FQNNGV, per germline. CDR3 size: 14 residues. The CDR3 spells CASSPRTQNPKQFF. In DNA form, the CDR3 reads TGTGCCAGCAGCCCCAGGACACAGAACCCAAAGCAGTTCTTC.

V and J are TRBV4-1 and TRBJ1-5; D is unresolved. With 0 bases removed from V and 6 bases from J, the gap between germline ends came to 15 bases. There are 16 residues in the CDR3. CDR1 is MGHRA and CDR2 is YSYEKL in the germline V gene. This CDR3 reads CASSQESGLRIQPQHF. The CDR3 DNA reads TGCGCCAGCAGCCAAGAGAGCGGATTAAGGATTCAGCCCCAGCATTTT.

This clone was seen a single time. The chain links TRBV6-6 to TRBJ1-1; D unresolved. The CDR3 has 14 amino acids. Trimming took off 2 bases at V and 3 bases at J, with 10 bases between the two ends. Germline CDR1 reads MNHNY; CDR2 reads SVGAGI (reference sequence). CDR3 protein: CASSYRAGDTEAFF. In DNA form, the CDR3 reads TGTGCCAGCAGTTACCGGGCCGGGGACACTGAAGCTTTCTTT.

This clone has a single count. V and J are TRBV5-1 and TRBJ1-2; 7 bases line up with TRBD1. The CDR3 runs 16 residues. V shed 4 bases and J 1 base; nucleotides not matched to a gene: 10. The germline gives CDR1 SGHRS, CDR2 YFSETQ. DNA of the CDR3: TGCGCCAGCAGCCGGACCGGGACAGCGAATAACTATGGCTACACCTTC. Translated, it gives CASSRTGTANNYGYTF.

This clone came up a few times. The J gene is TRBJ1-2, the V gene TRBV7-6, with D perhaps TRBD1 (6 bases). The germline V gene encodes CDR1 SGHVS and CDR2 FNYEAQ. This CDR3 region has 15 residues. Trimming took 5 bases from V and 2 from J, leaving 15 bases between them. CDR3 coding DNA: TGTGCCAGCAGCGCCGGACAGCCAGTAAACTATGGCTACACCTTC. Amino acid sequence: CASSAGQPVNYGYTF. Looking up the rest from reference TRBV7-6 and TRBJ1-2 gives the full variable domain: GAGVSQSPRYKVTKRGQDVALRCDPISGHVSLYWYRQALGQGPEFLTYFNYEAQQDKSGLPNDRFSAERPEGSISTLTIQRTEQRDSAMYRCASSAGQPVNYGYTFGSGTRLTVV.

The genes are TRBV2 and TRBJ2-7; TRBD2 might be the D (6 bases). With 10 bases removed from V and 7 bases from J, the gap between germline ends came to 23 bases. CDR3 size: 14 residues. Germline V CDR1 and CDR2: SNHLY, FYNNEI. The CDR3 is CATALEGVVIEQYF. The DNA for the CDR3 is TGTGCCACCGCCCTGGAGGGAGTAGTTATAGAGCAGTACTTC.

This clone was detected only a few times. The J gene is TRBJ1-5, the V gene TRBV2; D gene ambiguous. Trimming removed 3 bases at V and 0 bases at J, with 18 bases between. The CDR3 is 18 amino acids. CDR1 is SNHLY and CDR2 is FYNNEI in the germline V gene. The CDR3 nucleotides are TGTGCCAGCAGTGATATCAACATGGGCGCGTATAGCAATCAGCCCCAGCATTTT. Protein: CASSDINMGAYSNQPQHF. Variable domain in full (rest from reference TRBV2 and TRBJ1-5): EPEVTQTPSHQVTQMGQEVILRCVPISNHLYFYWYRQILGQKVEFLVSFYNNEISEKSEIFDDQFSVERPDGSNFTLKIRSTKLEDSAMYFCASSDINMGAYSNQPQHFGDGTRLSIL.

The CDR3 loop is CASSGGETEAFF. The CDR3 coding sequence is TGTGCCAGCAGCGGGGGGGAAACTGAAGCTTTCTTT. The chain combines TRBV7-7 with TRBJ1-1, with D perhaps TRBD1 (5 bases). The V gene's germline CDR1 is SSHAT and CDR2 FNYEAQ (reference sequence). CDR3 length equals 12 residues. Trimming removed 5 bases at V and 5 bases at J, with 9 bases between.

The chain links TRBV4-2 to TRBJ2-5; TRBD2 aligns across 15 bases. Germline lookup yields CDR1 LGHNA and CDR2 YNFKEQ. The CDR3 contains 18 residues. V shed 4 bases, J shed 0 bases, and the junction held 6 bases outside the gene matches. The CDR3 loop is CASSLGTSGGRYQETQYF. The CDR3 DNA reads as TGTGCCAGCAGCCTTGGGACTAGCGGGGGGCGTTACCAAGAGACCCAGTACTTC.

The rearrangement links TRBV9 to TRBJ2-6; D possibly corresponds to TRBD1 (7 bases). The germline V gene encodes CDR1 SGDLS and CDR2 YYNGEE. V was trimmed by 0 bases and J by 1 base, leaving 11 bases between them. This CDR3 is 17 amino acids long. CDR3 residues: CASSVGAGGSGANVLTF. CDR3 nucleotide sequence: TGTGCCAGCAGCGTAGGGGCAGGGGGGTCTGGGGCCAACGTCCTGACTTTC.

This chain links TRBV9 with TRBJ1-6; D possibly corresponds to TRBD1 (6 bases). CDR1 SGDLS and CDR2 YYNGEE come from the germline V gene. Trimming stripped 2 bases from V and 7 bases from J, with 19 bases between. CDR3 size: 17 residues. CDR3 protein: CASSVLSSGGPNSPLHF. The CDR3 DNA follows: TGTGCCAGCAGCGTCCTCTCCTCGGGGGGCCCAAATTCACCCCTCCACTTT.

The chain recombines TRBV11-3 with TRBJ1-2, with D perhaps TRBD1 (6 bases). Germline V gene data show CDR1 as SGHNT and CDR2 as YENEEA. CDR3 length: 13 amino acids. V was trimmed by 5 bases and J by 13 bases, leaving 20 bases between them. As DNA, the CDR3 is TGTGCCAGCAGCCGGAGGTTTACCGGGACAATCACCTTC. As protein: CASSRRFTGTITF.

This clone was recorded once. This sequence joins TRBV5-1 and TRBJ2-1; 12 nucleotides line up with TRBD2. V lost 0 bases, J lost 4 bases, and 8 bases stayed unmatched. CDR3 length: 18 amino acids. Germline V lookup: CDR1 SGHRS, CDR2 YFSETQ. CDR3 residues: CASSLDASGGASYNEQFF. The CDR3 DNA is TGCGCCAGCAGCTTGGACGCTAGCGGGGGGGCGAGTTACAATGAGCAGTTCTTC.

The CDR3 region has the DNA TGTGCCAGCAGCTTGGTACACCTTGCAACTAATGAAAAACTGTTTTTT. This codes for CASSLVHLATNEKLFF. The chain is built from TRBV5-6 and TRBJ1-4; D is uncertain. The CDR3 consists of 16 residues. Germline V lookup: CDR1 SGHDT, CDR2 YYEEEE. Between the trimmed V and J ends, which lost 0 bases and 0 bases, there was a span of 9 bases.

The chain combines TRBV4-2 with TRBJ2-7, with TRBD1 as a possible D gene (5 bases). Trimming took off 0 bases at V and 3 bases at J, with 9 bases between the two ends. CDR1 is LGHNA, CDR2 YNFKEQ, per germline. The CDR3 length is 14 residues. CDR3 nucleotides: TGTGCCAGCAGCCAAGAGGGGCAGGGCTACGAGCAGTACTTC. This sequence encodes CASSQEGQGYEQYF.

The gene calls are TRBV7-6 and TRBJ1-2; TRBD1 matches 7 bases. Germline CDR1 SGHVS, CDR2 FNYEAQ. The CDR3 is 17 residues long. V shed 2 bases, J shed 4 bases, and the junction held 13 bases outside the gene matches. As DNA, the CDR3 is TGTGCCAGCAGCTTAACGCCTGGACCCGACAGGGCCTATGGCTACACCTTC. As protein: CASSLTPGPDRAYGYTF. Full variable domain (missing parts from reference TRBV7-6 and TRBJ1-2): GAGVSQSPRYKVTKRGQDVALRCDPISGHVSLYWYRQALGQGPEFLTYFNYEAQQDKSGLPNDRFSAERPEGSISTLTIQRTEQRDSAMYRCASSLTPGPDRAYGYTFGSGTRLTVV.

This chain links TRBV7-9 with TRBJ2-7; D gene ambiguous. Germline CDR1 and CDR2: SEHNR and FQNEAQ (reference sequence). With 2 bases removed from V and 6 bases from J, the gap between germline ends came to 14 bases. CDR3 length: 14 residues. CDR3 protein: CASSLPRHSLEQYF. In DNA, the CDR3 is TGTGCCAGCAGCTTACCCCGACACTCTCTCGAGCAGTACTTC.

V usage is TRBV6-5 and J usage is TRBJ1-5, with D maybe TRBD1 (6 bases). CDR1 and CDR2 (germline): MNHEY, SVGAGI. CDR3 size: 15 residues. V was clipped by 5 bases and J by 1 base, with 12 bases between them. CDR3 residues: CASSLQGPSNQPQHF. DNA of the CDR3: TGTGCCAGCAGTCTACAGGGCCCAAGCAATCAGCCCCAGCATTTT.

The rearrangement links TRBV10-3 to TRBJ2-1; a possible D gene is TRBD1 (6 bases). The germline gives CDR1 ENHRY, CDR2 SYGVKD. The CDR3 sequence is 15 residues long. With 1 base removed from V and 5 bases from J, the gap between germline ends came to 12 bases. The CDR3 is CAISEFGGLNNEQFF. The CDR3 region has the DNA TGTGCCATCAGTGAGTTTGGGGGCCTAAACAATGAGCAGTTCTTC.